These T cell receptor beta chains were read from a single sample in a study of T cells in Graves' hyperthyroidism and ophthalmopathy. TCRdb re-analysed the multiplex PCR reads in MiXCR, keeping a single row per CDR3 protein. Altogether 450,000 to 650,000 distinct CDR3 sequences are present, over 12% being singletons, with the ten largest covering roughly 7.1%. Sequenced sample: blood. These receptors were obtained from a young woman with Graves' ophthalmopathy. Each CDR3 is given with its conserved first and last residue. A D gene is named only where the DNA matches it firmly. Clone size appears in some rows only: once, few, many, or a class for an expanded clone.

v_gene,d_gene,j_gene,abundance,CDR3aa,CDR3nt
TRBV3-1,TRBD1,TRBJ2-7,.,CASSQDRRGRYEQYF,TGTGCCAGCAGCCAAGATCGCAGGGGGCGCTACGAGCAGTACTTC
TRBV7-2,.,TRBJ2-7,many,CASSSELVHEQYF,TGTGCCAGCAGCTCTGAACTAGTCCACGAGCAGTACTTC
TRBV6-6,.,TRBJ1-1,many,CASSYGEEDTEAFF,TGTGCCAGCAGTTACGGGGAAGAGGACACTGAAGCTTTCTTT
TRBV7-2,TRBD1,TRBJ1-6,.,CASSLLPGQGYNSPLHF,TGTGCCAGCAGCTTACTCCCGGGACAGGGCTATAATTCACCCCTCCACTTT
TRBV7-2,.,TRBJ1-2,many,CASSLDRVSNYGYTF,TGTGCCAGCAGCTTAGATCGGGTGTCGAACTATGGCTACACCTTC
TRBV4-3,.,TRBJ2-1,.,CASSRQRILYNEQFF,TGCGCCAGCAGCCGCCAGCGGATACTCTACAATGAGCAGTTCTTC
TRBV24-1,TRBD1,TRBJ2-7,few,CATSDPTGTRSYEQYF,TGTGCCACCAGTGATCCGACAGGGACCAGGTCCTACGAGCAGTACTTC
TRBV5-4,TRBD1,TRBJ2-2,few,CASSSPGTVGGELFF,TGTGCCAGCAGCTCACCCGGGACAGTCGGCGGGGAGCTGTTTTTT
TRBV6-1,TRBD1,TRBJ1-5,many,CASSSQGAMSNQPQHF,TGTGCCAGCAGTTCCCAGGGGGCGATGAGCAATCAGCCCCAGCATTTT
TRBV20-1,.,TRBJ2-1,many,CSARFDNEQFF,TGCAGTGCTAGATTTGACAATGAGCAGTTCTTC
TRBV20-1,.,TRBJ2-7,few,CSASTLWTQEVYEQYF,TGCAGTGCTAGCACCTTATGGACCCAAGAGGTCTACGAGCAGTACTTC
TRBV12-5,.,TRBJ2-1,many,CASGLGPSYSYNEQFF,TGTGCTAGTGGTTTGGGGCCTTCCTACTCCTACAATGAGCAGTTCTTC
TRBV27,.,TRBJ2-6,few,CASSLRGGGRFSGANVLTF,TGTGCCAGCAGTTTAAGGGGGGGGGGGCGGTTCTCTGGGGCCAACGTCCTGACTTTC
TRBV6-1,.,TRBJ1-5,many,CASSYGGWQPQHF,TGTGCCAGCAGTTACGGGGGCTGGCAGCCCCAGCATTTT
TRBV28,.,TRBJ2-7,many,CASSFRGGEQYF,TGTGCCAGCAGTTTCCGGGGTGGCGAGCAGTACTTC
TRBV9,TRBD2,TRBJ2-3,few,CASSDSGTRTDTQYF,TGTGCCAGCAGCGATAGCGGGACTCGCACAGATACGCAGTATTTT
TRBV2,.,TRBJ2-2,many,CASSDPSGELFF,TGTGCCAGCAGTGACCCTTCCGGGGAGCTGTTTTTT
TRBV30,TRBD2,TRBJ2-1,few,CAWSGLAGGGSSYNEQFF,TGTGCCTGGAGCGGACTAGCGGGAGGGGGGAGCTCCTACAATGAGCAGTTCTTC
TRBV4-1,.,TRBJ2-5,.,CASSQGQETQYF,TGCGCCAGCAGCCAAGGGCAAGAGACCCAGTACTTC
TRBV20-1,TRBD1,TRBJ1-1,many,CSARGDRVRDTEAFF,TGCAGTGCTAGGGGGGACAGGGTCAGGGACACTGAAGCTTTCTTT
TRBV12-3/TRBV12-4,.,TRBJ2-1,few,CASSPPGAYNERFF,TGTGCCAGCAGTCCACCCGGGGCCTACAATGAGCGGTTCTTC
TRBV7-9,TRBD1,TRBJ2-5,.,CASSLTGSYAQYF,TGTGCCAGCAGCTTGACAGGGAGTTACGCCCAGTACTTC
TRBV12-3/TRBV12-4,TRBD1,TRBJ1-5,many,CASSLGTGKSYQPQHF,TGTGCCAGCAGTCTCGGGACAGGGAAGTCCTATCAGCCCCAGCATTTT
TRBV29-1,TRBD2,TRBJ2-1,few,CSVAGTSGAYSSYNEQFF,TGCAGCGTCGCTGGGACTAGCGGGGCCTATAGCTCCTACAATGAGCAGTTCTTC
TRBV20-1,TRBD1,TRBJ1-5,many,CSASRPTGDSNQPQHF,TGCAGTGCTAGCCGCCCTACAGGGGACAGCAATCAGCCCCAGCATTTT
TRBV28,.,TRBJ1-2,.,CASSGAADLYGYTF,TGTGCCAGCAGTGGGGCGGCCGACCTTTATGGCTACACCTTC